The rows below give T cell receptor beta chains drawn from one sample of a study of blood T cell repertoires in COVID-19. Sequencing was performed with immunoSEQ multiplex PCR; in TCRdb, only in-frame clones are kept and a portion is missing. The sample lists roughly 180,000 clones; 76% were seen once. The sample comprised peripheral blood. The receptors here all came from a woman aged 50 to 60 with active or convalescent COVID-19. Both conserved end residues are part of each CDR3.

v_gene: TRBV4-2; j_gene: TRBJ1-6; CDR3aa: CASSPGQVYNSPLHF
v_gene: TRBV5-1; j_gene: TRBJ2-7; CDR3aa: CASSLSLAGTSSSYEQYF
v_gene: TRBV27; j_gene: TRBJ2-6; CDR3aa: CASSLGGQGSLGANVLTF
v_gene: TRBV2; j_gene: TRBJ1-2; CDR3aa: CASSVGGTNYGYTF
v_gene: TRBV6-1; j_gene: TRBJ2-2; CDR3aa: CASSEVGRFHGHPDTGELFF
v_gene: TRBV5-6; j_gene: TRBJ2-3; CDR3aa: CASSLGLSSTDTQYF
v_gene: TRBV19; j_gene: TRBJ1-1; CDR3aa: CASRPGQGNTEAFF
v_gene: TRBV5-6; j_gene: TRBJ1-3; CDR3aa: CASSLTGLISGNTIYF
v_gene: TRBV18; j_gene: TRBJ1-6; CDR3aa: CASSRDRDNSPLHF
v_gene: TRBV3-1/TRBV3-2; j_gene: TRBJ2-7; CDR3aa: CASSQGRVRQYF
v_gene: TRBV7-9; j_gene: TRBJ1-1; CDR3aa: CASSSWGRKNTEAFF
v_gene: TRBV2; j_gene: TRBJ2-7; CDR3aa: CASSASTRLAGGRDNEQYF
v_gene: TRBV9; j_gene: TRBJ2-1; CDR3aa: CASSVRTSGSLINEQFF
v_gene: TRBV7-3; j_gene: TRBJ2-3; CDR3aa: CASSTHSGRATDTQYF